This T cell receptor (beta chain) is drawn from a study of cytomegalovirus exposure and HLA in healthy donors. Study context: Roughly 180 million T cells yielded around 120 million unique TCR beta sequences in earlier analysis.

The primer mix had 60 Vbeta and 13 Jbeta primers. Generated by immunoSEQ multiplex PCR, the TCRdb table keeps only in-frame clones and is missing some. The table includes 200,000 to 300,000 clones, 84% detected once. V was pared by 0 bases and J by 4 bases, with 6 bases between. The CDR3 spans 14 residues. Germline CDR1 reads ENHRY; CDR2 reads SYGVKD. Findings of the study overall: Available immune exposure information covered CMV serostatus only. Association of a missense DCLRE1C variant with TCR beta V- and J-gene trimming was reported in a later analysis.

On this clone itself: Its antigen is still unknown.

This chain joins TRBV10-3 and TRBJ2-2; TRBD2 might be the D (6 bases). The sequence came from a middle-aged woman in good health and CMV-seropositive. Sequenced material: PBMCs. CDR3: CAISESGGTGELFF. The DNA of the CDR3 is TGTGCCATCAGTGAGTCCGGGGGCACCGGGGAGCTGTTTTTT.